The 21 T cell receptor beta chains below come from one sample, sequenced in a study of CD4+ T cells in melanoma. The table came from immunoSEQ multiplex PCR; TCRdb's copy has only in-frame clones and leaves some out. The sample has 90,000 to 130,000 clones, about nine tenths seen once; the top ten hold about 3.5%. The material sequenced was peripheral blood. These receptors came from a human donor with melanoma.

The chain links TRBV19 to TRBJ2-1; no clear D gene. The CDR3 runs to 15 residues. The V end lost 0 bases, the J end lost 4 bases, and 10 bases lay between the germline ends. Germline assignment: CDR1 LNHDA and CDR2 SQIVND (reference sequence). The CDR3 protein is CASSIEAVGYNEQFF. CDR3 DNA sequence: TGTGCCAGTAGTATAGAGGCGGTGGGATACAATGAGCAGTTCTTC. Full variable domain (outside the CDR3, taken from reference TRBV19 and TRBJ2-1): DGGITQSPKYLFRKEGQNVTLSCEQNLNHDAMYWYRQDPGQGLRLIYYSQIVNDFQKGDIAEGYSVSREKKESFPLTVTSAQKNPTAFYLCASSIEAVGYNEQFFGPGTRLTVL.

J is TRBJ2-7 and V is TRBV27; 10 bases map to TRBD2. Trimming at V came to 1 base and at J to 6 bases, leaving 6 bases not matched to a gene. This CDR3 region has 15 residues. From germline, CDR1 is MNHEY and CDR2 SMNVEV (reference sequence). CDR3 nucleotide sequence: TGTGCCAGCAGTTTATGGGCTAGCGGGAGCTCCGAGCAGTACTTC. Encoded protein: CASSLWASGSSEQYF.

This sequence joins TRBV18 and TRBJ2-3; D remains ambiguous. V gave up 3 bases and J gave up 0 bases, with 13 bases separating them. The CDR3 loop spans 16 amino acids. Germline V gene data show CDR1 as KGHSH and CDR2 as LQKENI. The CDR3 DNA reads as TGTGCCAGCTCACCCGACACGCGTTACAGCACAGATACGCAGTATTTT. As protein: CASSPDTRYSTDTQYF. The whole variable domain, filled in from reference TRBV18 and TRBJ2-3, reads NAGVMQNPRHLVRRRGQEARLRCSPMKGHSHVYWYRQLPEEGLKFMVYLQKENIIDESGMPKERFSAEFPKEGPSILRIQQVVRGDSAAYFCASSPDTRYSTDTQYFGPGTRLTVL.

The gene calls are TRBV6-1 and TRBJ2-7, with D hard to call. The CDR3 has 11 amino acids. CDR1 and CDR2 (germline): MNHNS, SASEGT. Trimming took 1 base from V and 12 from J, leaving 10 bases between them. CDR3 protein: CASSEVRVVYF. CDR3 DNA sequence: TGTGCCAGCAGTGAAGTAAGGGTTGTGTACTTC.

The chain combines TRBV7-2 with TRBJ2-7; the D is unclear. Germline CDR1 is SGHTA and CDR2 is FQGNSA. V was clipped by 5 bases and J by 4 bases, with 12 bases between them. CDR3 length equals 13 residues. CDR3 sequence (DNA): TGTGCCAGCAGCACCCGGACCCAATACGAGCAGTACTTC. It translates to CASSTRTQYEQYF.

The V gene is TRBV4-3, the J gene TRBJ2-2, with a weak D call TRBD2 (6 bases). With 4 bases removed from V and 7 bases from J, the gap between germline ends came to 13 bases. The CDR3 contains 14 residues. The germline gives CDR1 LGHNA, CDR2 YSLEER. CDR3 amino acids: CASSLVPGDGELFF. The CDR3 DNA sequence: TGCGCCAGCAGCCTCGTCCCGGGAGACGGGGAGCTGTTTTTT.

The CDR3 nucleotides are TGTGCCAGCAGCATGACTAGCGGGGTTTCCTACGAGCAGTACTTC. It codes for CASSMTSGVSYEQYF. The rearrangement links TRBV5-4 to TRBJ2-7; 11 nucleotides match TRBD2. The CDR3 covers 15 residues. The junction had 4 bases not matched to a gene; V was cut back by 4 bases and J by 1 base. CDR1 is SGHNT and CDR2 is YYREEE in the germline V gene (reference sequence).

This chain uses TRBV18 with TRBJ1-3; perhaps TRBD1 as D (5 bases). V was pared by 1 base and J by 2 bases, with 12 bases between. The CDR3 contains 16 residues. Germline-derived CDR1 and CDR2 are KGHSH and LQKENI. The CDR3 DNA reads TGTGCCAGCTCACCACGAGGGGATATTACTGGAAACACCATATATTTT. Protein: CASSPRGDITGNTIYF.

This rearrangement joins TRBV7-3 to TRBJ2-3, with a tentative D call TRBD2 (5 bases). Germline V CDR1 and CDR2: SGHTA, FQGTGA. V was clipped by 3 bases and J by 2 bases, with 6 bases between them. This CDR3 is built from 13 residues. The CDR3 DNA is TGTGCCAGCAGCTTGGACTTCACAGATACGCAGTATTTT. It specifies CASSLDFTDTQYF.

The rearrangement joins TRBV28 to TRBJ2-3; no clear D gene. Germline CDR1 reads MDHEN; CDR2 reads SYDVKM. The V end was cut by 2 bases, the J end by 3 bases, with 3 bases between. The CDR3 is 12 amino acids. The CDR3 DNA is TGTGCCAGCAGTTTACTAACAGATACGCAGTATTTT. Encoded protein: CASSLLTDTQYF.

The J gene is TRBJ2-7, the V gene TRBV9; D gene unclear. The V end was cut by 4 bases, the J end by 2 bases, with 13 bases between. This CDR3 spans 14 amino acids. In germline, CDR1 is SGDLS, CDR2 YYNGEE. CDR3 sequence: CASSPPRRPYEQYF. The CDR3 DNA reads TGTGCCAGCAGCCCCCCCCGAAGACCCTACGAGCAGTACTTC.

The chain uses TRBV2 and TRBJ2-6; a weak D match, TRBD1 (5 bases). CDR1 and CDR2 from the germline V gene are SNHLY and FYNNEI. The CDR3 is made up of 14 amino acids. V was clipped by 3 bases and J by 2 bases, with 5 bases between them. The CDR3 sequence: CASSDRAGANVLTF. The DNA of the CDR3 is TGTGCCAGCAGTGACAGGGCTGGGGCCAACGTCCTGACTTTC.

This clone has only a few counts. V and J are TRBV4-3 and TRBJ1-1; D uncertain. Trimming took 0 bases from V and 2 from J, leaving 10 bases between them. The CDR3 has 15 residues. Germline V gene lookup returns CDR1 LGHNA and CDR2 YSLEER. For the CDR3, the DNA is TGCGCCAGCAGCCAAGATAGGGATGGTAACACTGAAGCTTTCTTT. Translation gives CASSQDRDGNTEAFF.

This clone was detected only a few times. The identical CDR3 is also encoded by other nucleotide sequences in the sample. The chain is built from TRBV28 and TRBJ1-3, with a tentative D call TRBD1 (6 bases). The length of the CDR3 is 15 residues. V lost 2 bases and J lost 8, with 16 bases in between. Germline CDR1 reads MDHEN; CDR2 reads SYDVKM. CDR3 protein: CASSLGGRVSDTIYF. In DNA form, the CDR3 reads TGTGCCAGCAGTTTAGGGGGCAGGGTTAGTGACACCATATATTTT.

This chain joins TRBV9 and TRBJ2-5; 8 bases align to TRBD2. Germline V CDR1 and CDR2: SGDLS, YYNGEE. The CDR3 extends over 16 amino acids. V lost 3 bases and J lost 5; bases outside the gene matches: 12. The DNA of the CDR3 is TGTGCCAGCAGCGCCTACGACCGGGGGGGCCGGGAGACCCAGTACTTC. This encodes CASSAYDRGGRETQYF.

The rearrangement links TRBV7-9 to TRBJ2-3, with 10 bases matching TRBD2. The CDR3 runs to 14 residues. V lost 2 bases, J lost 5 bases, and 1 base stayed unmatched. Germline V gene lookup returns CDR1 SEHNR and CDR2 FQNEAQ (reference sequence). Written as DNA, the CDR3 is TGTGCCAGCAGCTTAAGCGGGGGGGGAGATACGCAGTATTTT. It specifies CASSLSGGGDTQYF.

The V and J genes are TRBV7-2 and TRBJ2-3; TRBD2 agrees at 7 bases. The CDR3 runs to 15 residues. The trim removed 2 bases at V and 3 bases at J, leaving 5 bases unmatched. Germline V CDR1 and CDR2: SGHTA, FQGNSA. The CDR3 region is CASSLYTGGTDTQYF. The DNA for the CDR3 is TGTGCCAGCAGCTTATATACGGGAGGAACAGATACGCAGTATTTT. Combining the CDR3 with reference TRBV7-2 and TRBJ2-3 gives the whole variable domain GAGVSQSPSNKVTEKGKDVELRCDPISGHTALYWYRQSLGQGLEFLIYFQGNSAPDKSGLPSDRFSAERTGGSVSTLTIQRTQQEDSAVYLCASSLYTGGTDTQYFGPGTRLTVL.

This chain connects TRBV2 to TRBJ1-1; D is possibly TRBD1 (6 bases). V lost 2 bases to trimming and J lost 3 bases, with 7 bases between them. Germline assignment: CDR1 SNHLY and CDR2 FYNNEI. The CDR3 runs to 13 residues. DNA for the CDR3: TGTGCCAGCAGTGAAAGGACAGACACTGAAGCTTTCTTT. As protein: CASSERTDTEAFF.

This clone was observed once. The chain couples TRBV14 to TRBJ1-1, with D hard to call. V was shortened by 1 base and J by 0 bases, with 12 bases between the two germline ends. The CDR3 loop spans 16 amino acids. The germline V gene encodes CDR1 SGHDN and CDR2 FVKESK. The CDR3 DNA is TGTGCCAGCAGCCAAGTTGCGCACAGCTTGAACACTGAAGCTTTCTTT. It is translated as CASSQVAHSLNTEAFF.

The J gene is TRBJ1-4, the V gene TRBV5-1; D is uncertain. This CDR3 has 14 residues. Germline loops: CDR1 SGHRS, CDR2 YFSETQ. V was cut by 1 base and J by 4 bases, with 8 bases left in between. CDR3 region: CASSLRVGNEKLFF. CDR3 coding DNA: TGCGCCAGCAGCTTGCGAGTGGGTAATGAAAAACTGTTTTTT.

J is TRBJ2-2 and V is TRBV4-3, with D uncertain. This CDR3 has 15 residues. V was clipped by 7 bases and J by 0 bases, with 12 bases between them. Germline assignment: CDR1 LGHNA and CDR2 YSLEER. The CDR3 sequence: CASTRQLTNTGELFF. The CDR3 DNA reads TGCGCCAGCACCCGTCAACTAACGAACACCGGGGAGCTGTTTTTT.